This T cell receptor beta chain was recovered during a study of neurological immune-mediated disorders. Overall study context: Of the approximately 35 patients who had multiple sclerosis, about 30 had the relapsing-remitting form and 3 had the secondary progressive form.

This clonotype was seen more than once but under ten times. Its specificity is unknown. Germline V CDR1 and CDR2: SGHTA, FQGNSA. The ends were cut back, 5 bases at V and 0 bases at J, with 11 bases in the middle. CDR3 size: 14 residues. The cDNA came from 5'RACE, which used 10-nucleotide random UMIs. Using its own MiXCR run on the 5' RACE reads, TCRdb lists one record per CDR3 protein. The table includes tens of thousands of distinct CDR3 sequences, about 2.5% detected once. PBMCs numbering 2 million and stored at -80 C yielded the unsorted libraries. Whole-study results and caveats: According to phylogenetic grouping, one related-CDR3 cluster, a possible signature, contained the repertoires of 18 of 34 multiple sclerosis patients.

Sequencing input: PBMCs. The chain has TRBV7-2 and TRBJ2-7, with D possibly matching TRBD1 (6 bases). The receptor was derived from a man over 45 with multiple sclerosis. For the CDR3, the DNA is TGTGCCAGCAGCGGGGGCCGGAGCTCCTACGAGCAGTACTTC. Residues: CASSGGRSSYEQYF.